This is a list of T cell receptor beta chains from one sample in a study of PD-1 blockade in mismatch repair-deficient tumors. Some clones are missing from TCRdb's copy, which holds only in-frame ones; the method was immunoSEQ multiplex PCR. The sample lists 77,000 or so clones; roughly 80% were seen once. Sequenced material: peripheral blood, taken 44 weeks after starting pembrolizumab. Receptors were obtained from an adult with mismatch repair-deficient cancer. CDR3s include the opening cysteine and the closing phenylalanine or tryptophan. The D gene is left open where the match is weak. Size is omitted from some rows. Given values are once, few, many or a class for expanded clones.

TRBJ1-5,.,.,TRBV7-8,CASKGGSFYSNQPQHF,TGTGCCAGCAAGGGGGGCTCCTTCTATAGCAATCAGCCCCAGCATTTT
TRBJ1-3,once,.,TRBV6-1,CASRVSSGNTIYF,TGTGCCAGCAGGGTCAGCTCTGGAAACACCATATATTTT
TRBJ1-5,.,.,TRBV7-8,CASSQGGDGNQPQHF,TGTGCCAGCAGCCAGGGCGGTGATGGCAATCAGCCCCAGCATTTT
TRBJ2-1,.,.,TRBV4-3,CASSQDPAGSDEQFF,TGCGCCAGCAGCCAGGACCCGGCGGGAAGCGATGAGCAGTTCTTC
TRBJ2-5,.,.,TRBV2,CASSEAPLQETQYF,TGTGCCAGCAGTGAAGCACCCCTACAAGAGACCCAGTACTTC
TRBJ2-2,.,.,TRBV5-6,CASSLTTGANTGELFF,TGTGCCAGCAGCTTGACCACAGGTGCGAACACCGGGGAGCTGTTTTTT
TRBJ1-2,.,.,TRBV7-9,CASSLSSYGYTF,TGTGCCAGCAGCTTAAGCAGCTATGGCTACACCTTC
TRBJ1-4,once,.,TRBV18,CASSLVRQAANEKLFF,TGTGCCAGCTCACTGGTTCGACAGGCAGCTAATGAAAAACTGTTTTTT
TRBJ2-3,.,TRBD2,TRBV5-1,CASSLGGGSSDTQYF,TGCGCCAGCAGCTTGGGCGGCGGGAGCTCGGATACGCAGTATTTT
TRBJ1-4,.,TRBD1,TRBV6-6,CASTNGQVEKLFF,TGTGCCAGCACCAACGGACAGGTTGAAAAACTGTTTTTT
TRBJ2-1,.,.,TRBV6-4,CASSELPYNEQFF,TGTGCCAGCAGTGAACTACCCTACAATGAGCAGTTCTTC
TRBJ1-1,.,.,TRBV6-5,CASSYSGSITEAFF,TGTGCCAGCAGTTACTCCGGCAGTATCACTGAAGCTTTCTTT
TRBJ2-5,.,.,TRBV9,CASSVRRGETQYF,TGTGCCAGCAGCGTTCGTCGGGGGGAGACCCAGTACTTC
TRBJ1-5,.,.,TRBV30,CAWSVQGDPLQNQPQHF,TGTGCCTGGAGTGTACAGGGAGATCCATTACAAAATCAGCCCCAGCATTTT
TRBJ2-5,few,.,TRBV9,CASSVDSGGETQYF,TGTGCCAGCAGCGTAGATTCAGGAGGAGAGACCCAGTACTTC
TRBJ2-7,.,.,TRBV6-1,CASSSPGGGQYF,TGTGCCAGCAGCTCCCCAGGGGGAGGGCAGTACTTC
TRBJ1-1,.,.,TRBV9,CASSVGRRNTEAFF,TGTGCCAGCAGCGTAGGCCGGAGGAACACTGAAGCTTTCTTT
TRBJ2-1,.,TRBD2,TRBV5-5,CARFYGTSGNSEQFF,TGTGCCAGATTTTACGGGACTAGCGGGAATAGTGAGCAGTTCTTC
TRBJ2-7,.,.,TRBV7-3,CASSLAGIGGEQYF,TGTGCCAGCAGCTTAGCGGGTATAGGGGGCGAGCAGTACTTC
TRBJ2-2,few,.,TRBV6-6,CASSYKSDGHGEELFF,TGTGCCAGCAGTTACAAATCGGACGGTCATGGGGAGGAGCTGTTTTTT
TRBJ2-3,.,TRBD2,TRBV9,CASSPRASGRGTDTQYF,TGTGCCAGCAGCCCCCGAGCTAGCGGGAGGGGCACAGATACGCAGTATTTT
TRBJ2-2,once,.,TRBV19,CASSKSVNTGELFF,TGTGCCAGTAGTAAGTCCGTGAACACCGGGGAGCTGTTTTTT
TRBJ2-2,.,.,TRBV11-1,CASHLGATRTGELFF,TGTGCCAGCCATTTGGGGGCCACACGGACCGGGGAGCTGTTTTTT
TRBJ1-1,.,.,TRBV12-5,CASGTVINTEAFF,TGTGCTAGTGGTACAGTTATAAACACTGAAGCTTTCTTT
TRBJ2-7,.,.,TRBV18,CASSPARDSSYEQYF,TGTGCCAGCTCACCGGCGCGGGACAGTTCCTACGAGCAGTACTTC
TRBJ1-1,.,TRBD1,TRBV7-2,CASSLGYRGLTEAFF,TGTGCCAGCAGCTTAGGGTATAGGGGGCTCACTGAAGCTTTCTTT
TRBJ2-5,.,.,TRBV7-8,CASSLADWYQETQYF,TGTGCCAGCAGCTTAGCCGACTGGTACCAAGAGACCCAGTACTTC
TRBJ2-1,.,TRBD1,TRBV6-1,CASSNTGGEQFF,TGTGCCAGCAGTAACACAGGGGGCGAGCAGTTCTTC
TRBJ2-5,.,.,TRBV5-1,CASSLGRTQETQYF,TGCGCCAGCAGCTTGGGACGGACTCAAGAGACCCAGTACTTC
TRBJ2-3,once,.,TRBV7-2,CASSSGVGRTDTQYF,TGTGCCAGCAGCTCGGGGGTTGGAAGGACAGATACGCAGTATTTT
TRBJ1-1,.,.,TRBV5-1,CASSLSFGNTEAFF,TGCGCCAGCAGCTTGTCTTTTGGGAACACTGAAGCTTTCTTT
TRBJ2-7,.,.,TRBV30,CAWNPSRVHEQYF,TGTGCCTGGAACCCATCTCGGGTCCACGAGCAGTACTTC
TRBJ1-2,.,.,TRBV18,CASSPMSDRLNYGYTF,TGTGCCAGCTCACCAATGTCGGACAGACTAAACTATGGCTACACCTTC
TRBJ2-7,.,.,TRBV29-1,CSVEDRGASSYEQYF,TGCAGCGTTGAAGATCGAGGGGCCTCCTCCTACGAGCAGTACTTC
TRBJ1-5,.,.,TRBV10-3,CAISAGSSISNQPQHF,TGTGCCATCAGTGCGGGATCCAGTATTAGCAATCAGCCCCAGCATTTT
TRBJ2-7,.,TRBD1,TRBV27,CASSQGDLYEQYF,TGTGCCAGCTCCCAGGGGGACCTGTACGAGCAGTACTTC
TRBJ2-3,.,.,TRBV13,CATGEFGTDTQYF,TGTGCAACCGGAGAGTTTGGAACAGATACGCAGTATTTT
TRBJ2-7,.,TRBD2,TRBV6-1,CASSSAGGPPEQYF,TGTGCCAGCAGTTCAGCGGGAGGACCCCCCGAGCAGTACTTC
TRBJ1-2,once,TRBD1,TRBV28,CASSTLGQGNYGYTF,TGTGCCAGCAGTACCCTAGGACAGGGTAACTATGGCTACACCTTC
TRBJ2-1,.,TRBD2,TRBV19,CASSIRKLAGVINEQFF,TGTGCCAGTAGTATAAGGAAACTAGCGGGAGTCATCAATGAGCAGTTCTTC
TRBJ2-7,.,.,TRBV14,CASSQDLSGRHEQYF,TGTGCCAGCAGCCAAGACCTGAGTGGTAGGCACGAGCAGTACTTC
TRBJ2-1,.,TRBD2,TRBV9,CASSVEASGSRSEQFF,TGTGCCAGCAGCGTAGAGGCTAGCGGGAGTAGGAGTGAGCAGTTCTTC